The clone carrying this T cell receptor (beta chain) was observed at least ten times. Its antigen is unidentified. The data are from a study of metastatic and nonmetastatic thyroid tumors. The wider study: Where malignant and benign thyroid patients were concerned, repertoires were compared across blood and tumor or nodule tissue. Study findings and constraints: Within blood and tumor, benign nodules reportedly had significantly lower TCR beta diversity than malignant thyroid tumors did.

How the authors handled the data: It was from CDR3 differences across clinicopathological groups that a distant-metastasis classifier for papillary thyroid cancer was built. TCRdb redid the clone calls on the PCR reads using MiXCR. TCRdb, rather than the study authors, made the V and J calls. The sample has under 75,000 clones; 18% are singletons. Patients had received no treatment of any kind before thyroid surgery. Per germline, CDR1 SGDLS and CDR2 YYNGEE. The CDR3 has 17 residues. The ends were cut back, 0 bases at V and 3 bases at J, with 19 bases in the middle. The J gene is TRBJ2-7, the V gene TRBV9; no definite D call. The receptor was isolated from a female donor with papillary thyroid cancer or a benign thyroid nodule (not recorded which). Some clones in this sample may be carry-over from other donors' samples. Sequencing input: blood. CDR3 protein: CASSVATKRRTVYEQYF. In nucleotides, the CDR3 is TGTGCCAGCAGCGTAGCAACCAAACGCCGCACAGTCTACGAGCAGTACTTC.